Listed below are T cell receptor beta chains from one sample, sequenced in a study of CD8 T cells in ankylosing spondylitis. TCRdb called the 5' RACE reads again in MiXCR, with one record for every CDR3 protein. The sample shows approximately 240,000 distinct CDR3 sequences, about 11% of them seen only once. Sample: blood, either unsorted or a sorted T cell fraction (not recorded which). The source of these receptors is a male donor with ankylosing spondylitis or in good health (not recorded which). The CDR3 runs from the conserved cysteine through the conserved F or W. A D gene is named only where the DNA matches it firmly. Clone size, where shown, is once, few, many, or a class for clones that have expanded.

J,size,D,V,CDR3,DNA
TRBJ2-5,many,TRBD2,TRBV20-1,CSARDRGGEGRSVETQYF,TGCAGTGCTAGAGATCGGGGGGGAGAGGGACGTTCCGTAGAGACCCAGTACTTC
TRBJ1-1,many,.,TRBV7-9,CASSQPRGTLNTEAFF,TGTGCCAGCAGCCAGCCAAGGGGGACGTTGAACACTGAAGCTTTCTTT
TRBJ1-5,few,.,TRBV19,CASSIGTGNSNQPQHF,TGTGCCAGTAGTATAGGAACAGGGAATAGCAATCAGCCCCAGCATTTT
TRBJ2-5,many,.,TRBV7-2,CASSFRGTQYF,TGTGCCAGCAGCTTTCGGGGGACCCAGTACTTC
TRBJ2-1,many,.,TRBV5-1,CASSQRPYNEQFF,TGCGCCAGCAGCCAGCGGCCCTACAATGAGCAGTTCTTC
TRBJ1-2,many,.,TRBV5-1,CASSLDPMYGYTF,TGCGCCAGCAGCTTGGATCCGATGTATGGCTACACCTTC
TRBJ1-2,many,.,TRBV20-1,CSADSYGYTF,TGCAGTGCTGACAGCTATGGCTACACCTTC
TRBJ2-3,many,.,TRBV20-1,CSAPPSWPPDTQYF,TGCAGTGCCCCCCCATCCTGGCCCCCAGATACGCAGTATTTT
TRBJ2-7,many,.,TRBV4-1,CASSQDSSFYYEQYF,TGCGCCAGCAGCCAAGACAGCAGCTTTTACTACGAGCAGTACTTC
TRBJ2-7,.,TRBD1,TRBV20-1,CSASDRGWSYEQYF,TGCAGTGCAAGCGACAGGGGATGGTCCTACGAGCAGTACTTC